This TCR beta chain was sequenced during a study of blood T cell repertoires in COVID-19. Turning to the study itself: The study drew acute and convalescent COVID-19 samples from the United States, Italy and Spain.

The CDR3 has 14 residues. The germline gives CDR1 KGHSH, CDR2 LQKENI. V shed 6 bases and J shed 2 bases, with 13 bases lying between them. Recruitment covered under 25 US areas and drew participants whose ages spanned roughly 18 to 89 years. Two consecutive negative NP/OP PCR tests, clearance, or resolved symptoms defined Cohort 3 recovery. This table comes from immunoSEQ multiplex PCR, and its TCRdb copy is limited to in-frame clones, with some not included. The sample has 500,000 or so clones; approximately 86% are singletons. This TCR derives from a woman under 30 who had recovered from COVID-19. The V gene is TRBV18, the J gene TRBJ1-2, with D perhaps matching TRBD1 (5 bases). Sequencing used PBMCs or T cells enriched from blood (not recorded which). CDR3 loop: CASSVGGDNYGYTF. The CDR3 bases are TGTGCCAGCTCCGTCGGGGGGGACAACTATGGCTACACCTTC.